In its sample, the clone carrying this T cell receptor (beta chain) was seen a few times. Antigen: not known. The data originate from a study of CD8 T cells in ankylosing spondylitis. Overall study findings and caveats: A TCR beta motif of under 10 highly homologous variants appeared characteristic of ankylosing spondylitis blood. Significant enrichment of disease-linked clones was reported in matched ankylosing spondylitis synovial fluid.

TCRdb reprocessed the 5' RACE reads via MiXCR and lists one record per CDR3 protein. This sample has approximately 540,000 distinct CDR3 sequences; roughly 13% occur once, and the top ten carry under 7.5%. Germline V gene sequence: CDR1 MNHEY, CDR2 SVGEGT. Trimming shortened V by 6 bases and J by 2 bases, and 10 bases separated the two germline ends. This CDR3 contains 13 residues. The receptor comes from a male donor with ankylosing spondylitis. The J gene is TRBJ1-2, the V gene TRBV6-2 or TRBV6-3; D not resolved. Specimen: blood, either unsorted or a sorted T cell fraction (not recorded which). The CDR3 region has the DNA TGTGCCAGCAGCCGACCGGCAAACTATGGCTACACCTTC. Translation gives CASSRPANYGYTF.